The 30 T cell receptor beta chains below come from one sample, sequenced in a study of shared clonotypes between healthy human individuals. TCRdb keeps only in-frame clones here, not all; method: immunoSEQ multiplex PCR. The table lists some 1.4 million clones, roughly 95% of them singletons. The sequenced material came from naive CD4+ T cells sorted from blood. Subset denoted: CD45RA+ positively selected. These receptors were taken from a man aged 25-40 years in good health.

The chain has TRBV5-4 and TRBJ1-5, with a weak D call TRBD1 (5 bases). CDR3 length equals 14 residues. V lost 4 bases and J 3 bases, leaving 11 bases between the germline ends. Germline assignment: CDR1 SGHNT and CDR2 YYREEE (reference sequence). The CDR3 loop reads CASSPTELNQPQHF. In DNA form, the CDR3 reads TGTGCCAGCAGCCCGACAGAACTCAATCAGCCCCAGCATTTT.

This sequence joins TRBV7-3 and TRBJ2-2; TRBD1 is a possible D gene (5 bases). The V gene lost 2 bases and the J gene lost 6 bases, with 16 bases spanning the gap. CDR1 and CDR2 from the germline V gene are SGHTA and FQGTGA. The CDR3 covers 16 residues. CDR3 in amino acids: CASSLVFTGRAGELFF. The CDR3 coding sequence is TGTGCCAGCAGCTTAGTCTTTACAGGACGGGCCGGGGAGCTGTTTTTT.

This clone showed up just once. This rearrangement joins TRBV5-1 to TRBJ1-1, with TRBD1 as a possible D gene (5 bases). The V gene lost 1 base and the J gene lost 1 base, with 17 bases spanning the gap. The CDR3 consists of 17 residues. From germline, CDR1 is SGHRS and CDR2 YFSETQ. The CDR3 loop is CASSLRSMAQGNTEAFF. CDR3 nucleotides: TGCGCCAGCAGCTTGAGATCAATGGCCCAGGGGAACACTGAAGCTTTCTTT.

V and J are TRBV11-3 and TRBJ2-1; TRBD1 matches at 9 bases. The CDR3 is 15 residues long. Germline values: CDR1 SGHNT, CDR2 YENEEA. V shed 5 bases and J 3 bases; nucleotides not matched to a gene: 5. The CDR3 nucleotides are TGTGCCAGCAGCGCAGCGGGACAGGGCTACAATGAGCAGTTCTTC. This encodes CASSAAGQGYNEQFF.

The V and J genes are TRBV14 and TRBJ1-2; D call uncertain. In germline, CDR1 is SGHDN, CDR2 FVKESK. The length of the CDR3 is 12 residues. The germline V and J ends were trimmed by 1 base and 8 bases, with 8 bases remaining between them. CDR3 nucleotide sequence: TGTGCCAGCAGCCAAGGGCTGGGCGGCTACACCTTC. It translates to CASSQGLGGYTF.

The gene calls are TRBV7-6 and TRBJ1-2; D may be TRBD1 (5 bases). The CDR3 has 13 residues. The germline gives CDR1 SGHVS, CDR2 FNYEAQ. Trimming stripped 6 bases from V and 0 bases from J, with 8 bases between. The CDR3 nucleotides read TGTGCCAGCAGTACGACAGCTAACTATGGCTACACCTTC. It yields the protein CASSTTANYGYTF. Drawing the rest from reference TRBV7-6 and TRBJ1-2, the complete variable domain is GAGVSQSPRYKVTKRGQDVALRCDPISGHVSLYWYRQALGQGPEFLTYFNYEAQQDKSGLPNDRFSAERPEGSISTLTIQRTEQRDSAMYRCASSTTANYGYTFGSGTRLTVV.

The rearrangement uses TRBV6-1 and TRBJ2-7; 7 bases are a match to TRBD2. There are 14 residues in the CDR3. CDR1 and CDR2 (germline): MNHNS, SASEGT. Trimming at V came to 4 bases and at J to 3 bases, leaving 6 bases not matched to a gene. CDR3 nucleotides: TGTGCCAGCAGTGCCCCGGGACTAAGCTACGAGCAGTACTTC. It specifies CASSAPGLSYEQYF.

The J gene is TRBJ2-1, the V gene TRBV6-1; TRBD1 matches at 7 bases. With 5 bases clipped from V and 7 bases from J, the junction kept 11 bases outside the gene matches. CDR1 is MNHNS and CDR2 is SASEGT in the germline V gene. The CDR3 is 15 amino acids. The CDR3 protein is CASSTRQGSSNEQFF. In DNA form, the CDR3 reads TGTGCCAGCAGTACCAGACAGGGTTCGTCGAATGAGCAGTTCTTC.

The rearrangement uses TRBV11-1 and TRBJ1-1; TRBD1 agrees at 10 bases. There are 16 residues in the CDR3. Germline lookup yields CDR1 SGHAT and CDR2 FQDESV (reference sequence). Trimming cost V 5 bases and J 0 bases; bases outside gene matches: 6. This CDR3 reads CASSPGTGVLNTEAFF. The DNA for the CDR3 is TGTGCCAGCAGCCCAGGGACAGGGGTGTTGAACACTGAAGCTTTCTTT.

The V and J genes are TRBV28 and TRBJ2-7, with D unclear. Germline V CDR1 and CDR2: MDHEN, SYDVKM. The CDR3 loop spans 13 amino acids. V gave up 5 bases and J gave up 7 bases, with 15 bases separating them. The chain's CDR3 is CASSALPLGEQYF. For the CDR3, the DNA is TGTGCCAGCAGTGCATTGCCTCTTGGGGAGCAGTACTTC.

The rearrangement links TRBV5-1 to TRBJ2-7; 10 bases fit TRBD1. Germline V lookup: CDR1 SGHRS, CDR2 YFSETQ. The J segment lost 6 bases and the V segment lost 7 bases, leaving 10 bases of the junction unmatched. The CDR3 covers 14 residues. CDR3: CASGAGTGVSEQYF. The CDR3 DNA reads as TGCGCCAGCGGGGCCGGGACAGGGGTGAGCGAGCAGTACTTC. The whole variable domain, filled in from reference TRBV5-1 and TRBJ2-7, reads KAGVTQTPRYLIKTRGQQVTLSCSPISGHRSVSWYQQTPGQGLQFLFEYFSETQRNKGNFPGRFSGRQFSNSRSEMNVSTLELGDSALYLCASGAGTGVSEQYFGPGTRLTVT.

CDR3 region: CASSLARQDSGNTIYF. The CDR3 coding sequence is TGTGCCAGCAGCTTAGCCCGACAGGACTCTGGAAACACCATATATTTT. The rearrangement uses TRBV7-9 and TRBJ1-3; D might be TRBD1 (6 bases). Germline V CDR1 and CDR2: SEHNR, FQNEAQ (reference sequence). This CDR3 has 16 amino acids. V dropped 0 bases and J dropped 0 bases, with 9 bases sitting between them. The complete variable domain, with remaining parts taken from reference TRBV7-9 and TRBJ1-3, reads DTGVSQNPRHKITKRGQNVTFRCDPISEHNRLYWYRQTLGQGPEFLTYFQNEAQLEKSRLLSDRFSAERPKGSFSTLEIQRTEQGDSAMYLCASSLARQDSGNTIYFGEGSWLTVV.

This clone has just one count. The rearrangement links TRBV27 to TRBJ2-7, with TRBD2 matching over 9 bases. The CDR3 totals 16 residues. Germline values: CDR1 MNHEY, CDR2 SMNVEV (reference sequence). V was pared by 3 bases and J by 2 bases, with 8 bases of the junction left unmatched. CDR3 coding DNA: TGTGCCAGCAGTTTTTTGGCGGGAGGGAATCCCTACGAGCAGTACTTC. Translated, it gives CASSFLAGGNPYEQYF.

The V call is TRBV5-1, the J call TRBJ2-3; either TRBD1 or TRBD2 may fit D (5 bases each). V gave up 7 bases and J gave up 4 bases, with 16 bases separating them. Germline CDR1 and CDR2: SGHRS and YFSETQ. This CDR3 region has 14 residues. In DNA, the CDR3 is TGCGCCAGCCGGCGAGTAAGGGACGCAGATACGCAGTATTTT. Translating gives CASRRVRDADTQYF.

The CDR3: CAIKEGPGPGANVLTF. In DNA, the CDR3 is TGTGCCATCAAGGAGGGCCCGGGCCCTGGGGCCAACGTCCTGACTTTC. The chain recombines TRBV10-3 with TRBJ2-6; TRBD2 might be the D (6 bases). Germline-derived CDR1 and CDR2 are ENHRY and SYGVKD. This CDR3 is built from 16 residues. V was clipped by 7 bases and J by 2 bases, with 15 bases between them.

The chain has TRBV7-2 and TRBJ2-7, with 7 positions matching TRBD1. CDR1 and CDR2 from the germline V gene are SGHTA and FQGNSA. The CDR3 totals 15 residues. Unmatched junction bases numbered 4, after V lost 2 bases and J lost 0 bases. The CDR3 spells CASSLRGRSSYEQYF. The CDR3 DNA is TGTGCCAGCAGCTTAAGGGGGCGGAGCTCCTACGAGCAGTACTTC.

CDR3 bases: TGTGCCAGTAGTATATCACTGGGCCAGGGGACCGGGGAGCTGTTTTTT. Translating gives CASSISLGQGTGELFF. The rearrangement links TRBV19 to TRBJ2-2; tentative D call: TRBD1 (6 bases). The V gene's germline CDR1 is LNHDA and CDR2 SQIVND (reference sequence). This CDR3 is 16 amino acids long. V was clipped by 2 bases and J by 5 bases, with 15 bases between them.

The chain joins TRBV5-1 to TRBJ1-3, with a weak D call TRBD1 (6 bases). The CDR3 runs 15 residues. V was shortened by 4 bases and J by 0 bases, with 11 bases between the two germline ends. The germline gives CDR1 SGHRS, CDR2 YFSETQ. This chain's CDR3 is CASSTGQTSGNTIYF. CDR3 DNA: TGCGCCAGCAGCACCGGACAGACCTCTGGAAACACCATATATTTT.

The chain carries TRBV7-2 and TRBJ2-3, with D unresolved. V lost 1 base and J lost 0, with 8 bases in between. This CDR3 spans 15 amino acids. In germline, CDR1 is SGHTA, CDR2 FQGNSA. CDR3 in DNA: TGTGCCAGCAGCTTAGATAGGCGGAGCACAGATACGCAGTATTTT. This sequence encodes CASSLDRRSTDTQYF.

The chain joins TRBV28 to TRBJ2-5, with D maybe TRBD2 (7 bases). CDR3 length equals 19 residues. Germline CDR1 MDHEN, CDR2 SYDVKM. The V end was cut by 7 bases, the J end by 0 bases, with 27 bases between. For the CDR3, the DNA is TGTGCCAGCACCACGGGGGGCCTTGGAACACCCCCGTACCAAGAGACCCAGTACTTC. This translates into CASTTGGLGTPPYQETQYF.

This chain joins TRBV4-1 and TRBJ2-2; tentative D call: TRBD2 (5 bases). The CDR3 consists of 16 residues. CDR1 and CDR2 from the germline V gene are MGHRA and YSYEKL. Trimming removed 0 bases from V and 5 bases from J, with 13 bases in between. The CDR3 nucleotides read TGCGCCAGCAGCCAAGAAGTTCGGAGACTAACCGGGGAGCTGTTTTTT. Encoded protein: CASSQEVRRLTGELFF.

The V and J genes are TRBV9 and TRBJ1-1; D gene ambiguous. CDR1 and CDR2 (germline): SGDLS, YYNGEE. V dropped 4 bases and J dropped 2 bases, with 12 bases sitting between them. The CDR3 has 14 residues. DNA for the CDR3: TGTGCCAGCAGCCCCGTTTTGCTAAACACTGAAGCTTTCTTT. Translated: CASSPVLLNTEAFF.

V gene TRBV4-1 combines with J gene TRBJ2-7; 11 bases agree with TRBD1. Germline V gene lookup returns CDR1 MGHRA and CDR2 YSYEKL. V shed 1 base and J 0 bases; nucleotides not matched to a gene: 8. The CDR3 sequence is 18 residues long. The CDR3 region is CASSQARTGGPLSYEQYF. DNA for the CDR3: TGCGCCAGCAGCCAAGCGAGGACAGGGGGCCCACTCTCCTACGAGCAGTACTTC.

The chain combines TRBV28 with TRBJ2-7; 12 nucleotides line up with TRBD2. CDR1 is MDHEN, CDR2 SYDVKM, per germline. This CDR3 spans 13 amino acids. The V gene end was trimmed by 9 bases and the J gene end by 4 bases; junction bases not matched to a gene: 4. CDR3 amino acids: CASWTSGTYEQYF. CDR3 nucleotides: TGTGCCAGTTGGACTAGCGGGACGTACGAGCAGTACTTC.

This chain joins TRBV6-1 and TRBJ2-7; D possibly corresponds to TRBD2 (6 bases). The V end was cut by 4 bases, the J end by 6 bases, with 22 bases between. The CDR3 runs 16 residues. Per germline, CDR1 MNHNS and CDR2 SASEGT. The CDR3 DNA is TGTGCCAGCAGTGCCCTCGCCCGGAGGGGATCGGTCGAGCAGTACTTC. Protein: CASSALARRGSVEQYF.

This clone appeared a few times. The sample carries other DNA sequences with the same CDR3. The chain couples TRBV7-2 to TRBJ1-5; D is perhaps TRBD1 (6 bases). V gave up 4 bases and J gave up 2 bases, with 9 bases separating them. The CDR3 has 14 residues. The germline gives CDR1 SGHTA, CDR2 FQGNSA. The CDR3 sequence: CASSSRQGNQPQHF. In nucleotides, the CDR3 is TGTGCCAGCAGCTCGAGACAGGGCAATCAGCCCCAGCATTTT. The full variable domain, rest sourced from reference TRBV7-2 and TRBJ1-5, is GAGVSQSPSNKVTEKGKDVELRCDPISGHTALYWYRQSLGQGLEFLIYFQGNSAPDKSGLPSDRFSAERTGGSVSTLTIQRTQQEDSAVYLCASSSRQGNQPQHFGDGTRLSIL.

As concerns this clone: Within the sample, other DNA sequences also encode this same CDR3. Here the CDR3 DNA reads TGTGCCAGCAGCTTGACAGGGGCGTCCTACGAGCAGTACTTC. As protein: CASSLTGASYEQYF. The chain links TRBV5-4 to TRBJ2-7; TRBD1 aligns across 7 bases. CDR1 is SGHNT, CDR2 YYREEE, per germline (reference sequence). With 1 base clipped from V and 1 base from J, the junction kept 2 bases outside the gene matches. The CDR3 sequence is 14 residues long.

The chain is built from TRBV2 and TRBJ2-5; 9 bases line up with TRBD1. Germline-derived CDR1 and CDR2 are SNHLY and FYNNEI. This CDR3 is 14 amino acids long. V shed 6 bases, J shed 5 bases, and the junction held 7 bases outside the gene matches. The CDR3 DNA reads as TGTGCCAGCAGGGTAACAGGGGGCGTGGAGACCCAGTACTTC. Its protein is CASRVTGGVETQYF.

The chain is built from TRBV18 and TRBJ2-1, with 7 nucleotides matching TRBD2. Germline assignment: CDR1 KGHSH and CDR2 LQKENI. The J segment lost 3 bases and the V segment lost 0 bases, leaving 5 bases of the junction unmatched. The CDR3 length is 16 residues. CDR3 region: CASSPPSGIGYNEQFF. CDR3 DNA sequence: TGTGCCAGCTCACCACCGAGCGGGATCGGCTACAATGAGCAGTTCTTC. Combining the CDR3 with reference TRBV18 and TRBJ2-1 gives the whole variable domain NAGVMQNPRHLVRRRGQEARLRCSPMKGHSHVYWYRQLPEEGLKFMVYLQKENIIDESGMPKERFSAEFPKEGPSILRIQQVVRGDSAAYFCASSPPSGIGYNEQFFGPGTRLTVL.

In its sample, this clone was seen once. The chain recombines TRBV5-5 with TRBJ2-1; D is uncertain. Germline loops: CDR1 SGHKS, CDR2 YYEKEE (reference sequence). The V gene lost 0 bases and the J gene lost 8 bases, with 12 bases spanning the gap. The CDR3 length is 14 residues. The CDR3: CASSLVDYRDEQFF. CDR3 in DNA: TGTGCCAGCAGCTTGGTGGATTATAGAGATGAGCAGTTCTTC.